This TCR beta chain stems from a study of Ad26.COV2.S vaccination and SARS-CoV-2 variants. Overall study context: Donor was assigned to the Ad26.COV2.S arm of trial COV1001.

The table came from immunoSEQ multiplex PCR; TCRdb's copy has only in-frame clones and leaves some out. The sample includes approximately 250,000 clones, around nine tenths of them seen just once. Treatment noted: around 19 received Ad26.COV2.S at low or high dose, single or two shots; about 5 received placebo; per-sample allocation not given. The study sampled participants on day 63 after the first vaccine or placebo injection. The sample came from a Boston adult aged 18-55 years. From germline, CDR1 is SGHDT and CDR2 YYEEEE. With 1 base removed from V and 5 bases from J, the gap between germline ends came to 9 bases. CDR3 size: 13 residues.

The chain couples TRBV5-6 to TRBJ2-5, with TRBD1 as a possible D gene (5 bases). The receptor comes from a person aged 18-65 years who received the Ad26.COV2.S COVID-19 vaccine or a placebo. The sample consisted of peripheral blood, taken in a trial of Ad26.COV2.S vaccine versus placebo. The CDR3 sequence is CASSLRGGETQYF. Written as DNA, the CDR3 is TGTGCCAGCAGCTTGAGGGGTGGCGAGACCCAGTACTTC.